The 11 T cell receptor beta chains below come from one sample, sequenced in a study of PD-1 blockade in mismatch repair-deficient tumors. Sequencing was performed with immunoSEQ multiplex PCR; in TCRdb, only in-frame clones are kept and a portion is missing. The sample yields 38,000 or so clones, 70% to 90% seen once. Sequencing used peripheral blood, obtained 76 weeks after starting pembrolizumab. The receptors shown here come from an adult with mismatch repair-deficient cancer.

V usage is TRBV7-6 and J usage is TRBJ2-5; 7 bases map to TRBD2. Germline CDR1 is SGHVS and CDR2 is FNYEAQ. This CDR3 is built from 15 residues. V gave up 2 bases and J gave up 2 bases; unmatched junction bases: 5. Written as DNA, the CDR3 is TGTGCCAGCAGCTTAAGCACTAGCGAACAAGAGACCCAGTACTTC. It translates to CASSLSTSEQETQYF.

The V gene is TRBV5-4, the J gene TRBJ2-7; D possibly corresponds to TRBD1 (6 bases). This CDR3 has 15 amino acids. CDR1 and CDR2 from the germline V gene are SGHNT and YYREEE (reference sequence). The ends were cut back, 0 bases at V and 4 bases at J, with 14 bases in the middle. The CDR3 DNA sequence: TGTGCCAGCAGCTTGGATCAGGGGAACTTTTACGAGCAGTACTTC. Translated, it gives CASSLDQGNFYEQYF.

This chain joins TRBV25-1 and TRBJ1-1; 8 bases map to TRBD1. Germline loops: CDR1 MGHDK, CDR2 SYGVNS. This CDR3 region has 17 residues. Unmatched junction bases numbered 10, after V lost 4 bases and J lost 0 bases. The CDR3 region is CASSVAGQGLMNTEAFF. The CDR3, as DNA: TGTGCCAGCAGTGTAGCCGGACAGGGCCTCATGAACACTGAAGCTTTCTTT.

This clone appeared a single time. The genes are TRBV14 and TRBJ2-7; TRBD1 matches 9 bases. This CDR3 has 14 residues. J gave up 2 bases and V 3 bases, and 2 bases lay outside the gene matches. Per germline, CDR1 SGHDN and CDR2 FVKESK. CDR3 nucleotides: TGTGCCAGCAGCCAGAGGACAGGGGCCTACGAGCAGTACTTC. As protein: CASSQRTGAYEQYF.

The chain carries TRBV6-5 and TRBJ1-1; D is possibly TRBD1 (5 bases). V lost 4 bases, J lost 3 bases, and 18 bases lay in between. The CDR3 contains 16 residues. Germline assignment: CDR1 MNHEY and CDR2 SVGAGI. The CDR3 here is CASSSLLFREDTEAFF. For the CDR3, the DNA is TGTGCCAGCAGTTCCTTGCTCTTCAGGGAGGACACTGAAGCTTTCTTT.

The V gene is TRBV7-8, the J gene TRBJ1-1; 8 bases are a match to TRBD1. The CDR3 spans 13 residues. Germline trimming cut 5 bases from V and 5 bases from J; bases unmatched to any gene: 4. Germline assignment: CDR1 SGHVS and CDR2 FQNEAQ. This CDR3 is CASSIRGLTEAFF. In nucleotides, the CDR3 is TGTGCCAGCAGCATCAGGGGGCTTACTGAAGCTTTCTTT.

This clone has a single count. J is TRBJ1-2 and V is TRBV29-1, with 10 bases identical to TRBD1. The ends lost 3 bases at V and 5 bases at J; junction bases unmatched: 0. The CDR3 spans 12 residues. Germline lookup yields CDR1 SQVTM and CDR2 ANQGSEA. CDR3 residues: CSVEGQGYGYTF. In DNA form, the CDR3 reads TGCAGCGTTGAGGGACAGGGGTATGGCTACACCTTC. The full variable domain, rest sourced from reference TRBV29-1 and TRBJ1-2, is SAVISQKPSRDICQRGTSLTIQCQVDSQVTMMFWYRQQPGQSLTLIATANQGSEATYESGFVIDKFPISRPNLTFSTLTVSNMSPEDSSIYLCSVEGQGYGYTFGSGTRLTVV.

The genes are TRBV18 and TRBJ1-3; TRBD1 aligns across 9 bases. The V segment lost 3 bases and the J segment 0 bases; nucleotides outside the gene matches: 3. CDR3 length: 16 amino acids. Germline V gene sequence: CDR1 KGHSH, CDR2 LQKENI. CDR3 region: CASSPGTGNSGNTIYF. The CDR3 bases are TGTGCCAGCTCACCTGGGACAGGGAACTCTGGAAACACCATATATTTT.

This chain links TRBV6-6 with TRBJ1-1, with D unclear. Germline CDR1 and CDR2: MNHNY and SVGAGI (reference sequence). V lost 2 bases, J lost 11 bases, and 18 bases lay in between. CDR3 length: 14 residues. The CDR3 loop reads CASSYPGPDTYAFF. The CDR3 DNA is TGTGCCAGCAGTTACCCTGGGCCCGACACTTACGCTTTCTTT.

The J gene is TRBJ1-3, the V gene TRBV9; D uncertain. V was trimmed by 2 bases and J by 0 bases, leaving 9 bases between them. Germline V gene lookup returns CDR1 SGDLS and CDR2 YYNGEE. This CDR3 has 15 amino acids. CDR3 in amino acids: CASSVSPDSGNTIYF. The DNA of the CDR3 is TGTGCCAGCAGCGTTTCCCCCGACTCTGGAAACACCATATATTTT. The variable domain in full, completed from reference TRBV9 and TRBJ1-3, reads DSGVTQTPKHLITATGQRVTLRCSPRSGDLSVYWYQQSLDQGLQFLIQYYNGEERAKGNILERFSAQQFPDLHSELNLSSLELGDSALYFCASSVSPDSGNTIYFGEGSWLTVV.

The V call is TRBV11-2, the J call TRBJ2-7; D may be TRBD2 (6 bases). The CDR3 is 14 amino acids. V lost 3 bases and J 2 bases, leaving 11 bases between the germline ends. Germline assignment: CDR1 SGHAT and CDR2 FQNNGV. The CDR3 DNA sequence: TGTGCCAGCAGCTTGGGACTTATCACCTACGAGCAGTACTTC. Its translation is CASSLGLITYEQYF.